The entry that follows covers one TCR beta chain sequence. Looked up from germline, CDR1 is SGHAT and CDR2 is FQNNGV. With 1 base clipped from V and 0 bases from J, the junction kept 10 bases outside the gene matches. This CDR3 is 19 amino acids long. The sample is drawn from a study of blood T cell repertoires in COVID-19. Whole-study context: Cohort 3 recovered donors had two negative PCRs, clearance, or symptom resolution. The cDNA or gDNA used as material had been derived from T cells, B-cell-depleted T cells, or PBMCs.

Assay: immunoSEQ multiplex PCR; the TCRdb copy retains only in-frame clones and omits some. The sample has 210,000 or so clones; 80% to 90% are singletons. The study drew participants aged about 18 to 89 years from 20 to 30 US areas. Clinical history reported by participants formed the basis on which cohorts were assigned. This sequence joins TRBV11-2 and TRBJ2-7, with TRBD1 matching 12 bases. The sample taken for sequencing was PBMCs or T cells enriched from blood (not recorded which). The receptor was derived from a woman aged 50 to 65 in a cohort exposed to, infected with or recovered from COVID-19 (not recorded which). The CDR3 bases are TGTGCCAGCAGCTTAGCCAGGGGACAGGGGGCGTCCCACTCCTACGAGCAGTACTTC. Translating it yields CASSLARGQGASHSYEQYF.